This T cell receptor (beta chain) was sequenced during a study of shared T cell receptors in the human thymus. Measured with immunoSEQ multiplex PCR; TCRdb has only the in-frame clones, and not every one. The table lists hundreds of thousands of clones, 80% to 90% of them singletons. The germline V gene has CDR1 SGHDN and CDR2 FVKESK. This CDR3 contains 13 residues. With 5 bases removed from V and 7 bases from J, the gap between germline ends came to 14 bases. These same data were also listed under a study on human thymus T cells. That report adds: Those donating were healthy Finnish infants in corrective surgery for congenital heart defects. Resections removed during corrective heart surgery provided the thymus tissue used. Seemingly biased V and J gene usage marked thymic and blood repertoires. Unrelated people showed highly overlapping thymic repertoires, related research reported.

Input material: thymocytes. The clonotype originates from a girl in the first two years of life with a congenital heart defect. V usage is TRBV14 and J usage is TRBJ1-1; D remains ambiguous. The CDR3 DNA follows: TGTGCCAGCAGCTTCCGATCTAGGTATGAAGCTTTCTTT. As protein: CASSFRSRYEAFF.